The rows below give T cell receptor beta chains drawn from one sample of a study of graft-versus-host responses after intestinal transplantation. Here immunoSEQ multiplex PCR was the method, and the copy in TCRdb shows in-frame clones only, minus some. The repertoire holds approximately 99,000 clones, 91% seen once, with about 0.18% in the top ten. These receptors have no known antigen. The sample in question was unstimulated CD4+ T cells sorted from spleen or lymph node cells, obtained before transplant. Receptors were obtained from a human donor who was the organ donor for an intestinal transplant. Each CDR3 is given with its conserved first and last residue. A D gene is named only where the DNA matches it firmly. Clone size is shown for a subset of rows, as once, few, many or a class of expanded clone.

TRBJ1-2	-	TRBD1	TRBV5-6	TGTGCCAGCAGCGCGACAGGGTTTGGGTATGGCTACACCTTC	CASSATGFGYGYTF
TRBJ2-7	-	-	TRBV12-5	TGTGCTAGTGGTTTGGTAGGGGCAGAGATAGTAGTCCTATCCTACGAGCAGTACTTC	CASGLVGAEIVVLSYEQYF
TRBJ2-7	-	-	TRBV5-6	TGTGCCAGCAGCTTGGACGGCTACGAGCAGTACTTC	CASSLDGYEQYF
TRBJ2-7	-	TRBD1	TRBV10-3	TGTGCCATCAGTGTCGGGAGGACAGGGGGTCCGGGTAGGGAGCAGTACTTC	CAISVGRTGGPGREQYF
TRBJ1-5	-	TRBD1	TRBV15	TGTGCCACCAGCCGCGACAGGGTTGGTCAGCCCCAGCATTTT	CATSRDRVGQPQHF
TRBJ2-7	once	TRBD2	TRBV7-2	TGTGCCAGCAGCTTAAGGGCTAGCGGCGAGCAGTACTTC	CASSLRASGEQYF
TRBJ2-1	-	-	TRBV10-3	TGTGCCATCGGGCTAGCCGGGTATGAGCAGTTCTTC	CAIGLAGYEQFF
TRBJ2-1	once	TRBD2	TRBV7-3	TGTGCCAGCAGCTCCTGGACTAGCGGGGAGCAGTTCTTC	CASSSWTSGEQFF
TRBJ2-7	once	-	TRBV4-1	TGCGCCAGCAGCCAAGATGCGGGGTTCGAGCAGTACTTC	CASSQDAGFEQYF
TRBJ2-7	-	TRBD2	TRBV28	TGTGCCAGCAGTTTTGGGGCTAGCGGGGGGCTCTACGAGCAGTACTTC	CASSFGASGGLYEQYF
TRBJ2-7	-	TRBD2	TRBV5-6	TGTGCCAGCAGCTTCATAGCGGGCGAGCAGTACTTC	CASSFIAGEQYF
TRBJ1-1	-	-	TRBV20-1	TGCAGTGCTAGGAGAAACACTGAAGCTTTCTTT	CSARRNTEAFF
TRBJ1-5	few	TRBD1	TRBV6-6	TGTGCCAGCAGTCCCGGGGACAGTCCGAATCTGCCCCAGCATTTT	CASSPGDSPNLPQHF
TRBJ1-2	-	-	TRBV19	TGTGCCAGTAGTATGGACTCTAACTATGGCTACACCTTC	CASSMDSNYGYTF
TRBJ1-6	few	-	TRBV21-1	TGTGCCAGCAGCCCCCTCCAGGGGACAGGGGGAAATTCACCCCTCCACTTT	CASSPLQGTGGNSPLHF
TRBJ1-3	-	-	TRBV5-1	TGCGCCAGCAGCTTGTCAGGGCAAAGCTCTGGAAACACCATATATTTT	CASSLSGQSSGNTIYF
TRBJ1-5	-	-	TRBV6-1	TGTGCCAGCAGTGAAGCATTTCGAGAGTTCAATCAGCCCCAGCATTTT	CASSEAFREFNQPQHF
TRBJ2-7	-	-	TRBV28	TGTGCCAGCATGCTACGCTACGAGCAGTACTTC	CASMLRYEQYF
TRBJ2-7	-	-	TRBV4-1	TGCGCCAGCAGCCGAGGACTGGACTCCTACGAGCAGTACTTC	CASSRGLDSYEQYF
TRBJ2-3	once	-	TRBV4-2	TGTGCCAGCAGCCCGCGGGGGCCTAACACAGATACGCAGTATTTT	CASSPRGPNTDTQYF
TRBJ1-1	-	-	TRBV6-5	TGTGCCAGCAGTATAAGCTTGAACACTGAAGCTTTCTTT	CASSISLNTEAFF
TRBJ1-2	-	-	TRBV27	TGTGCCAGCAGTTTCCGGGCGGGGTCCGGCTACACCTTC	CASSFRAGSGYTF
TRBJ1-2	-	TRBD1	TRBV7-3	TGTGCCAGCAGTCGGGACAGCGGATTTTCTAACTATGGCTACACCTTC	CASSRDSGFSNYGYTF
TRBJ2-7	-	-	TRBV19	TGTGCCAGTAGCGATGGGGCGCTCGAGCAGTACTTC	CASSDGALEQYF
TRBJ2-5	few	-	TRBV7-9	TGTGCCAGCAGGCTCGCACAGGGCGAGACCCAGTACTTC	CASRLAQGETQYF
TRBJ2-7	-	-	TRBV6-4	TGTGCCAGCAGCGAGCAACGACTCCTTTACGAGCAGTACTTC	CASSEQRLLYEQYF
TRBJ2-4	once	-	TRBV19	TGTGCCAGTAGTATCGCAGGGGCGAGGGGCACCAAAAACATTCAGTACTTC	CASSIAGARGTKNIQYF
TRBJ2-2	once	-	TRBV19	TGTGCCAGTAGTATACTCGGGAACACCGGGGAGCTGTTTTTT	CASSILGNTGELFF
TRBJ1-1	-	TRBD1	TRBV18	TGTGCCAGCTCATTATTGAAGGGTGGGACAGGGACGGTGAACACTGAAGCTTTCTTT	CASSLLKGGTGTVNTEAFF
TRBJ1-2	-	-	TRBV6-5	TGTGCCAGTAGAGGTGGGGGGGGTGGCTACACCTTC	CASRGGGGGYTF
TRBJ2-3	-	TRBD1	TRBV7-2	TGTGCCATCATCCACAACAGGGGGACGGGCACAGATACGCAGTATTTT	CAIIHNRGTGTDTQYF
TRBJ2-5	-	TRBD2	TRBV4-2	TGTGCCAGCAGCGCGGGGACTATACAAGAGACCCAGTACTTC	CASSAGTIQETQYF
TRBJ2-7	once	-	TRBV6-1	TGTGCCAGCAGACAGGCCTACGAGCAGTACTTC	CASRQAYEQYF
TRBJ2-3	-	TRBD2	TRBV7-2	TGTGCCAGCAGCTTTGGACTAGCCGGAGATACGCAGTATTTT	CASSFGLAGDTQYF
TRBJ1-2	-	-	TRBV20-1	TGCAGTGCTTACAGGGTGGGCTACACCTTC	CSAYRVGYTF